The rows below give T cell receptor beta chains drawn from one sample of a study of blood T cell repertoires in COVID-19. Data came from immunoSEQ multiplex PCR; TCRdb stores just in-frame clones and leaves some out. This table has around 310,000 clones, about 90% appearing once. Sequenced material: peripheral blood. The source of these receptors is a woman aged 40 to 50 with COVID-19, enrolled during active disease. Both conserved end residues are part of each CDR3. The order of the fields is D gene, V gene, J gene, CDR3 protein. The D gene is left open where the match is weak.

NA	TRBV28	TRBJ1-2	CASSWRDYGYTF
TRBD1	TRBV19	TRBJ1-1	CASRTGDSLNTEAFF
TRBD1	TRBV7-2	TRBJ1-2	CASSSLRQGALHFYGYTF
NA	TRBV7-8	TRBJ1-5	CASSFERDRGNYNQPQHF
NA	TRBV7-8	TRBJ2-3	CASSPVTDTQYF
TRBD1	TRBV28	TRBJ1-1	CASKTGGRSDTEAFF
TRBD2	TRBV9	TRBJ2-2	CASSVLAGAGLLTGELFF
TRBD1	TRBV28	TRBJ1-1	CASSSGGLNTEAFF
NA	TRBV19	TRBJ2-1	CASTKDGDTSYNEQFF
TRBD1	TRBV7-3	TRBJ1-1	CASSLGQGNEAFF
TRBD1	TRBV27	TRBJ1-5	CASSFFAPTGGEGQPQHF
NA	TRBV6-6	TRBJ2-7	CASSSSVVPPYEQYF
NA	TRBV19	TRBJ2-3	CASSPAAADTQYF
NA	TRBV6-5	TRBJ1-1	CASSYPDGRAFF
NA	TRBV3-1/TRBV3-2	TRBJ1-2	CASSQAPSGSYGYTF
NA	TRBV5-5	TRBJ1-5	CASSLVGRLGSQPQHF
TRBD1	TRBV3-1/TRBV3-2	TRBJ2-5	CASSQLRGRETQYF
NA	TRBV12-3/TRBV12-4	TRBJ1-2	CASSFTGAGYTF
TRBD1	TRBV15	TRBJ2-2	CATSRTRTGSGELFF
NA	TRBV6-5	TRBJ2-5	CASSYDGGGRTQYF
TRBD2	TRBV5-5	TRBJ2-7	CASTYTSGSTYEQYF
NA	TRBV3-1/TRBV3-2	TRBJ1-3	CASSQDKRSSGNTIYF
TRBD1	TRBV7-8	TRBJ1-2	CASSLVQGAINYGYTF
NA	TRBV27	TRBJ1-2	CASSSLWATDGRGSNYGYTF
NA	TRBV4-1	TRBJ1-2	CASSPPEGFKRHGYTF
NA	TRBV30	TRBJ2-7	CAWRGVYEQYF
NA	TRBV6-5	TRBJ1-1	CASSYSTRAEAFF
TRBD1	TRBV7-2	TRBJ2-3	CASSLTGGRGDTQYF
TRBD1	TRBV14	TRBJ1-1	CASSLRTGGLHTEAFF
NA	TRBV5-8	TRBJ1-1	CASSPPAGSGTEAFF
NA	TRBV18	TRBJ2-7	CASSPPLTTIGGEQYF
NA	TRBV5-6	TRBJ1-3	CASSLAAGTGNTIYF
NA	TRBV5-1	TRBJ2-3	CASSPRDPGSTDTQYF
TRBD1	TRBV28	TRBJ1-6	CAIHQGAGSPLHF
TRBD1	TRBV5-6	TRBJ2-7	CASSISGTGSYEQYF
NA	TRBV5-1	TRBJ2-7	CASSLYYEQYF
NA	TRBV7-6	TRBJ1-2	CASSPQGQGYGYTF
TRBD1	TRBV28	TRBJ1-4	CASSSGQDEKLFF
NA	TRBV2	TRBJ1-3	CARSGLSGNTIYF
NA	TRBV6-5	TRBJ2-7	CASSSVSARSGEQYF
NA	TRBV7-8	TRBJ1-1	CASSLAPGRGEAFF
TRBD1	TRBV6-2/TRBV6-3	TRBJ2-7	CASSYLGQVPSYEQYF
NA	TRBV27	TRBJ2-1	CASSFLARESYNEQFF
TRBD1	TRBV4-3	TRBJ2-1	CASSWTGGDYNEQFF
NA	TRBV7-9	TRBJ1-4	CASSLLGVHNEKLFF
NA	TRBV3-1/TRBV3-2	TRBJ1-2	CASSQVMWGSDGYTF
NA	TRBV15	TRBJ2-1	CATSRDLGRGSYNEQFF
TRBD1	TRBV5-1	TRBJ1-1	CASSGQGQGEAFF
NA	TRBV12-5	TRBJ1-5	CASALSRQSNQPQHF